Many counts were recorded for the clone carrying this T cell receptor beta chain. This sample stems from a study of breast tumors, draining lymph nodes, adjacent tissues. Germline V gene lookup returns CDR1 DFQATT and CDR2 SNEGSKA (reference sequence). The CDR3 is 15 residues long. Trimming left V 3 bases short and J 5 bases short, with 19 bases between. The lymph nodes were axillary draining lymph nodes from breast cancer patients. TCRdb independently ran MiXCR on the multiplex PCR reads; one entry per CDR3 protein. The table includes about 230,000 distinct CDR3 sequences, roughly 32% detected once. The receptor comes from a female donor with breast cancer. Some clones in this sample may be carry-over from other donors' samples. This chain connects TRBV20-1 to TRBJ2-5, with D possibly being TRBD2 (6 bases). Sequenced input: axillary lymph node tissue. This chain's CDR3 is CSASVPSSAAETQYF. CDR3 nucleotides: TGCAGTGCTAGCGTTCCCTCTAGCGCCGCGGAGACCCAGTACTTC.